Listed below are T cell receptor beta chains from one sample, sequenced in a study of Ad26.COV2.S vaccination and SARS-CoV-2 variants. The repertoire was sequenced with immunoSEQ multiplex PCR; TCRdb's copy has only in-frame clones and lacks some. The sample comprises about 410,000 clones, roughly nine tenths of which are singletons, and roughly 3% rests with the top ten. The sequences come from peripheral blood, collected in a trial of Ad26.COV2.S vaccine versus placebo. Source of these receptors: a person aged 18-65 years who received the Ad26.COV2.S COVID-19 vaccine or a placebo. The CDR3 runs from the conserved cysteine through the conserved F or W. A D gene is named only where the DNA matches it firmly. Size tells how often a clone was seen (once, few, many) or the class of an expanded clone, and some rows leave it out.

. TRBJ2-7 . TRBV3-1/TRBV3-2 CASSQNNGPYEQYF TGTGCCAGCAGCCAGAATAACGGACCCTACGAGCAGTACTTC
. TRBJ2-5 . TRBV5-4 CASSQDQTETQYF TGTGCCAGCAGCCAGGACCAGACAGAGACCCAGTACTTC
. TRBJ1-2 . TRBV30 CAWSMGYGYTF TGTGCCTGGAGTATGGGGTACGGCTACACCTTC
. TRBJ2-3 . TRBV3-1/TRBV3-2 CASRATGSRDTQYF TGTGCCAGCAGAGCAACTGGGAGTAGGGATACGCAGTATTTT
. TRBJ2-3 . TRBV4-1 CASSQDFDRSYTDTQYF TGCGCCAGCAGCCAAGATTTCGACAGGTCCTACACAGATACGCAGTATTTT
. TRBJ1-2 . TRBV4-1 CASSQVHGREIYGYTF TGCGCCAGCAGCCAAGTCCACGGCCGGGAAATTTATGGCTACACCTTC
. TRBJ2-4 . TRBV6-5 CASKGPGNIQYF TGTGCCAGCAAGGGACCGGGAAACATTCAGTACTTC
. TRBJ1-3 TRBD1 TRBV6-5 CASSSGTGSGNTIYF TGTGCCAGCAGTTCCGGGACAGGGTCGGGAAACACCATATATTTT
. TRBJ2-5 . TRBV21-1 CARIQRARETQYF TGTGCCCGGATCCAAAGGGCCCGTGAGACCCAGTACTTC
. TRBJ1-3 . TRBV4-1 CASSLQTIRLSGNTIYF TGCGCCAGCAGCCTGCAGACCATCCGGCTCTCTGGAAACACCATATATTTT
. TRBJ2-3 . TRBV5-1 CASSLNPGLSTDTQYF TGCGCCAGCAGCTTGAACCCGGGGCTGAGCACAGATACGCAGTATTTT
. TRBJ1-6 TRBD1 TRBV6-5 CASSYYGQGNSPLHF TGTGCCAGCAGTTACTATGGACAGGGCAATTCACCCCTCCACTTT
. TRBJ1-2 . TRBV7-2 CASSLDQEGYTF TGTGCCAGCAGCTTAGATCAGGAAGGCTACACCTTC
. TRBJ1-1 TRBD1 TRBV18 CASSRLDRESRLNTEAFF TGTGCCAGCTCACGGTTGGACAGGGAAAGTAGGCTGAACACTGAAGCTTTCTTT
. TRBJ1-1 TRBD1 TRBV5-6 CASSAGTGGWLTEAFF TGTGCCAGCAGTGCGGGCACAGGGGGCTGGTTGACTGAAGCTTTCTTT
. TRBJ1-2 . TRBV3-1/TRBV3-2 CASSHRRGGGYTF TGTGCCAGCAGCCATCGCCGAGGTGGTGGCTACACCTTC
. TRBJ2-2 . TRBV7-9 CASSLESPTGELFF TGTGCCAGCAGCTTAGAAAGCCCCACCGGGGAGCTGTTTTTT
. TRBJ2-1 TRBD2 TRBV3-1/TRBV3-2 CASSPGTSSGNEQFF TGTGCCAGCAGCCCCGGGACTAGCTCCGGGAATGAGCAGTTCTTC
. TRBJ1-1 . TRBV7-8 CASSSDPLGGAFF TGTGCCAGCAGCTCCGACCCATTGGGAGGAGCTTTCTTT
few TRBJ2-2 . TRBV6-6 CASSSYVRTGELFF TGTGCCAGCAGTAGCTACGTGAGAACCGGGGAGCTGTTTTTT
. TRBJ2-6 TRBD2 TRBV7-9 CASSLITGGTSGANVLTF TGTGCCAGCAGCTTGATAACCGGGGGGACCTCTGGGGCCAACGTCCTGACTTTC
. TRBJ2-1 . TRBV21-1 CASSTIYNEQFF TGTGCCAGCAGCACCATATACAATGAGCAGTTCTTC
. TRBJ1-1 TRBD1 TRBV19 CASRRTGETEAFF TGTGCCAGTAGACGGACAGGGGAGACTGAAGCTTTCTTT
. TRBJ2-1 TRBD2 TRBV7-8 CASRGGGAHEQFF TGTGCCAGCAGGGGCGGGGGGGCACATGAGCAGTTCTTC
. TRBJ2-3 . TRBV3-1/TRBV3-2 CASSQASRTDTQYF TGTGCCAGCAGCCAAGCCTCACGCACAGATACGCAGTATTTT
. TRBJ1-2 . TRBV6-5 CASSKSGTNLYGYTF TGTGCCAGCAGTAAATCCGGGACCAACCTATACGGCTACACCTTC
. TRBJ1-5 . TRBV21-1 CASSTEGLSNQPQHF TGTGCCTCTTCAACCGAGGGGCTTAGCAATCAGCCCCAGCATTTT
. TRBJ2-5 . TRBV2 CASGGDSPREETQYF TGTGCCAGCGGGGGGGACAGCCCAAGGGAAGAGACCCAGTACTTC
. TRBJ1-1 . TRBV18 CASSPGGVTEAFF TGTGCCAGCTCACCCGGAGGGGTCACTGAAGCTTTCTTT
once TRBJ1-1 TRBD1 TRBV2 CASSDWKGARTEAFF TGTGCCAGCAGTGACTGGAAGGGGGCGCGGACTGAAGCTTTCTTT
. TRBJ2-7 TRBD1 TRBV3-1/TRBV3-2 CASSQGTGGNEQYF TGTGCCAGCAGCCAAGGGACAGGGGGCAACGAGCAGTACTTC
once TRBJ1-1 . TRBV2 CASIQQRGANTEAFF TGTGCCAGCATTCAGCAGAGGGGGGCAAACACTGAAGCTTTCTTT
. TRBJ1-1 TRBD1 TRBV7-2 CASITPTGTANTEAFF TGTGCCAGCATCACCCCGACAGGGACAGCGAACACTGAAGCTTTCTTT
. TRBJ2-3 TRBD2 TRBV11-2 CASSLDPGGGTDTQYF TGTGCCAGCAGCTTAGATCCTGGGGGGGGCACAGATACGCAGTATTTT
once TRBJ1-2 . TRBV27 CASSLQGNYGYTF TGTGCCAGCAGTTTGCAGGGCAACTATGGCTACACCTTC
. TRBJ1-2 . TRBV7-8 CASSAYPRGLRGYTF TGTGCCAGCAGCGCATACCCCAGGGGCCTCAGGGGCTACACCTTC
. TRBJ1-5 . TRBV2 CASSARYSNQPQHF TGTGCCAGCAGTGCTCGCTATAGCAATCAGCCCCAGCATTTT
. TRBJ2-2 TRBD1 TRBV29-1 CSVTRGSNTGELFF TGCAGCGTTACCAGGGGGTCGAACACCGGGGAGCTGTTTTTT
. TRBJ2-7 . TRBV10-3 CAITDSSGDEQYF TGTGCCATCACTGACAGCAGTGGGGACGAGCAGTACTTC
. TRBJ2-1 TRBD1 TRBV23-1 CASSHQRTGGKDEQFF TGCGCCAGCAGTCACCAACGGACAGGGGGCAAGGATGAGCAGTTCTTC
. TRBJ2-3 TRBD1 TRBV6-6 CASSLYRGGTDTQYF TGTGCCAGCAGTTTATACAGGGGAGGCACAGATACGCAGTATTTT
. TRBJ1-1 . TRBV9 CASSVARGEAFF TGTGCCAGCAGCGTAGCTCGGGGAGAAGCTTTCTTT
. TRBJ1-1 . TRBV3-1/TRBV3-2 CASSQDSTSTEAFF TGTGCCAGCAGCCAAGACAGCACGAGCACTGAAGCTTTCTTT
. TRBJ1-2 . TRBV18 CASSGTYRTDNNYGYTF TGTGCCAGCTCCGGAACCTATAGGACAGATAACAACTATGGCTACACCTTC
. TRBJ2-5 . TRBV5-4 CASSPSSQRETQYF TGTGCCAGCAGCCCGTCAAGCCAGAGAGAGACCCAGTACTTC
. TRBJ2-3 . TRBV27 CASIPTDPKSTDTQYF TGTGCCAGCATTCCAACCGATCCTAAAAGCACAGATACGCAGTATTTT
. TRBJ2-1 TRBD2 TRBV15 CATSRDLSGGPYGYNEQFF TGTGCCACCAGCAGAGATCTTAGCGGGGGACCTTACGGTTACAATGAGCAGTTCTTC
. TRBJ2-3 . TRBV5-1 CASGAGEVFADTQYF TGCGCCAGCGGGGCAGGGGAAGTGTTTGCAGATACGCAGTATTTT
. TRBJ2-7 . TRBV19 CASSIGGANYEQYF TGTGCCAGTAGTATAGGTGGGGCCAACTACGAGCAGTACTTC
few TRBJ1-5 . TRBV19 CASNLRHSNQPQHF TGTGCCAGTAATCTCAGGCATAGCAATCAGCCCCAGCATTTT
. TRBJ1-1 . TRBV7-2 CASSLWQNTEAFF TGTGCCAGCAGCTTATGGCAGAACACTGAAGCTTTCTTT
. TRBJ2-1 . TRBV6-5 CASSPGTPYEQFF TGTGCCAGCAGTCCCGGGACACCTTATGAGCAGTTCTTC
. TRBJ1-1 TRBD1 TRBV4-1 CASSYGTGSTEAFF TGCGCCAGCAGCTACGGGACAGGGAGTACTGAAGCTTTCTTT
. TRBJ1-3 . TRBV3-1/TRBV3-2 CASSQGAGGAGNTIYF TGTGCCAGCAGCCAAGGGGCCGGGGGAGCTGGAAACACCATATATTTT
. TRBJ1-5 . TRBV3-1/TRBV3-2 CASSQGGNQPQHF TGTGCCAGCAGCCAAGGGGGGAATCAGCCCCAGCATTTT
. TRBJ1-5 . TRBV5-3 CARSLQSAQHF TGTGCCAGAAGCCTCCAATCTGCCCAGCATTTT
. TRBJ1-2 . TRBV12-3/TRBV12-4 CASRPQGTYGYTF TGTGCCAGCAGACCCCAGGGGACCTATGGCTACACCTTC
. TRBJ1-2 . TRBV5-5 CASRAGTGNYGYTF TGTGCCAGCAGGGCGGGAACAGGGAACTATGGCTACACCTTC
. TRBJ2-1 TRBD2 TRBV19 CASSQVLAGSSYNEQFF TGTGCCAGTAGTCAAGTCCTAGCGGGGAGCTCCTACAATGAGCAGTTCTTC